The 24 T cell receptor beta chains presented below share a single source sample, sequenced in a study of blood T cell repertoires in COVID-19. Some clones are missing from TCRdb's copy, which holds only in-frame ones; the method was immunoSEQ multiplex PCR. The sample lists around 180,000 clones, about 88% occurring once. The sequencing sample was made of peripheral blood. The receptors were gathered from a human donor in a cohort sampled during active COVID-19.

The gene calls are TRBV7-9 and TRBJ2-7; D remains unclear. Trimming stripped 3 bases from V and 6 bases from J, with 12 bases between. This CDR3 has 13 amino acids. Germline V gene lookup returns CDR1 SEHNR and CDR2 FQNEAQ (reference sequence). CDR3 region: CASSFIGLAEQYF. CDR3 DNA sequence: TGTGCCAGCAGCTTCATCGGGTTGGCCGAGCAGTACTTC.

This chain links TRBV10-1 with TRBJ1-2; D is perhaps TRBD1 (5 bases). CDR3 length equals 15 residues. Trimming shortened V by 2 bases and J by 4 bases, and 14 bases separated the two germline ends. From germline, CDR1 is WNHNN and CDR2 SYGVQD (reference sequence). CDR3 loop: CASSETRDGGYGYTF. CDR3 coding DNA: TGCGCCAGCAGTGAGACCCGGGACGGGGGCTATGGCTACACCTTC.

The CDR3 sequence: CASSLAHTDTQYF. CDR3 in DNA: TGCGCCAGCAGCTTGGCCCACACAGATACGCAGTATTTT. J is TRBJ2-3 and V is TRBV5-1; the D is unclear. Trimming took off 0 bases at V and 2 bases at J, with 4 bases between the two ends. The CDR3 is 13 amino acids. Germline V gene lookup returns CDR1 SGHRS and CDR2 YFSETQ.

The chain joins TRBV5-5 to TRBJ1-2, with TRBD1 as a possible D gene (6 bases). CDR3 size: 17 residues. Per the germline V gene, CDR1 is SGHKS and CDR2 is YYEKEE (reference sequence). V dropped 2 bases and J dropped 2 bases, with 19 bases sitting between them. CDR3 loop: CASSLQTFPTGNYGYTF. DNA of the CDR3: TGTGCCAGCAGCTTACAAACATTCCCCACAGGGAACTATGGCTACACCTTC. Supplemented by reference TRBV5-5 and TRBJ1-2, the full variable domain reads DAGVTQSPTHLIKTRGQQVTLRCSPISGHKSVSWYQQVLGQGPQFIFQYYEKEERGRGNFPDRFSARQFPNYSSELNVNALLLGDSALYLCASSLQTFPTGNYGYTFGSGTRLTVV.

This clone was counted once. The V and J genes are TRBV5-5 and TRBJ2-7; D remains ambiguous. The ends were cut back, 0 bases at V and 2 bases at J, with 12 bases in the middle. This CDR3 has 15 amino acids. Germline V lookup: CDR1 SGHKS, CDR2 YYEKEE (reference sequence). The CDR3 DNA follows: TGTGCCAGCAGCTTGGGTTCGGGTGCTGCCTACGAGCAGTACTTC. It encodes CASSLGSGAAYEQYF.

This clone turned up a few times. This rearrangement joins TRBV27 to TRBJ2-7; 7 bases agree with TRBD1. This CDR3 comprises 14 residues. The V and J ends lost 2 bases and 2 bases, in that order; junction bases with no gene match: 3. CDR1 and CDR2 (germline): MNHEY, SMNVEV (reference sequence). In nucleotides, the CDR3 is TGTGCCAGCAGTTTAACAGGGGCCCCCTACGAGCAGTACTTC. Residues: CASSLTGAPYEQYF.

The chain uses TRBV30 and TRBJ2-2; D is unclear. Germline V lookup: CDR1 GTSNPN, CDR2 SVGIG (reference sequence). The ends were cut back, 2 bases at V and 1 base at J, with 8 bases in the middle. The CDR3 has 14 amino acids. CDR3 residues: CAWSTTQNTGELFF. CDR3 DNA sequence: TGTGCCTGGAGTACGACACAGAACACCGGGGAGCTGTTTTTT.

To note about this clone: Germline and junction disagree at one end, which may indicate a read error. The gene calls are TRBV7-7 and TRBJ2-1; 10 nucleotides agree with TRBD2. There are 15 residues in the CDR3. Germline V gene sequence: CDR1 SSHAT, CDR2 FNYEAQ (reference sequence). The DNA for the CDR3 is TGTGCTAGCAGCTCGAGCGGGGGGGCCTACAATGAGCAGTTCTTC. This sequence encodes CASSSSGGAYNEQFF.

This clone was seen just once. This chain links TRBV2 with TRBJ2-1; 13 nucleotides line up with TRBD2. CDR3 length equals 19 residues. CDR1 and CDR2 from the germline V gene are SNHLY and FYNNEI. V was clipped by 5 bases and J by 6 bases; unmatched bases: 16. The CDR3 nucleotides read TGTGCCAGCAGTAGACCGGGACAGGCCGGGACTAGCGGGACCAATGAGCAGTTCTTC. Amino acid sequence: CASSRPGQAGTSGTNEQFF.

The chain recombines TRBV19 with TRBJ1-1; the D gene is possibly TRBD1 (6 bases). This CDR3 has 11 residues. Germline loops: CDR1 LNHDA, CDR2 SQIVND (reference sequence). The V end lost 9 bases, the J end lost 1 base, and 6 bases lay between the germline ends. CDR3 DNA sequence: TGTGCCAGACAGGGGAACACTGAAGCTTTCTTT. Protein sequence: CARQGNTEAFF.

V gene TRBV5-6 combines with J gene TRBJ1-6; TRBD1 aligns across 8 bases. Germline V gene lookup returns CDR1 SGHDT and CDR2 YYEEEE. V lost 1 base and J lost 0; bases outside the gene matches: 0. This CDR3 is built from 16 residues. The CDR3 region has the DNA TGTGCCAGCAGCTTGACAGGGGGCTCCTATAATTCACCCCTCCACTTT. This codes for CASSLTGGSYNSPLHF.

V is TRBV5-1 and J is TRBJ2-7; D may be TRBD1 (6 bases). Germline-derived CDR1 and CDR2 are SGHRS and YFSETQ. Trimming left V 4 bases short and J 2 bases short, with 13 bases between. This CDR3 has 14 residues. CDR3 in amino acids: CASSRTGSAYEQYF. The DNA of the CDR3 is TGCGCCAGCAGCAGAACAGGGTCGGCCTACGAGCAGTACTTC. Full variable domain (rest looked up from reference TRBV5-1 and TRBJ2-7): KAGVTQTPRYLIKTRGQQVTLSCSPISGHRSVSWYQQTPGQGLQFLFEYFSETQRNKGNFPGRFSGRQFSNSRSEMNVSTLELGDSALYLCASSRTGSAYEQYFGPGTRLTVT.

This rearrangement joins TRBV4-3 to TRBJ1-3; weak D call: TRBD1 (5 bases). V was pared by 0 bases and J by 4 bases, with 16 bases between. This CDR3 is 17 amino acids long. CDR1 is LGHNA, CDR2 YSLEER, per germline. CDR3 protein: CASSQDHGGDGGNTIYF. In DNA form, the CDR3 reads TGCGCCAGCAGCCAAGATCATGGCGGGGACGGGGGAAACACCATATATTTT.

This sequence joins TRBV7-6 and TRBJ1-2; D might be TRBD1 (6 bases). This CDR3 contains 17 residues. Germline CDR1 SGHVS, CDR2 FNYEAQ. Trimming took 1 base from V and 4 from J, leaving 19 bases between them. The CDR3 nucleotides are TGTGCCAGCAGCTTAGGTGGGACACAGGGTTCCGTCTATGGCTACACCTTC. Amino acid sequence: CASSLGGTQGSVYGYTF.

This clone was detected once. The CDR3 reads CASTSLGGQPQHF. The CDR3 DNA follows: TGTGCCAGCACGAGCTTGGGGGGGCAGCCCCAGCATTTT. The chain has TRBV2 and TRBJ1-5; D might be TRBD1 (5 bases). Germline CDR1 reads SNHLY; CDR2 reads FYNNEI. CDR3 length: 13 amino acids. Trimming cost V 7 bases and J 7 bases, with 14 bases left between them.

This rearrangement joins TRBV4-1 to TRBJ2-7; 9 positions match TRBD1. The CDR3 totals 15 residues. Germline V gene data show CDR1 as MGHRA and CDR2 as YSYEKL. V lost 4 bases, J lost 2 bases, and 6 bases stayed unmatched. In nucleotides, the CDR3 is TGCGCCAGCAGCCGGAGGACAGGGGTGGCCTACGAGCAGTACTTC. Protein: CASSRRTGVAYEQYF.

The chain recombines TRBV10-3 with TRBJ2-7; 8 nucleotides line up with TRBD2. V trimming: 10 bases; J trimming: 1 base; junction bases outside the gene matches: 9. The CDR3 length is 14 residues. CDR1 and CDR2 (germline): ENHRY, SYGVKD. The CDR3 DNA follows: TGTGCCACCGCCGGTAGCGGGGCATCCTACGAGCAGTACTTC. It yields the protein CATAGSGASYEQYF.

This rearrangement joins TRBV28 to TRBJ2-6, with D maybe TRBD2 (6 bases). The CDR3 runs to 18 residues. Trimming removed 2 bases from V and 0 bases from J, with 14 bases in between. The V gene's germline CDR1 is MDHEN and CDR2 SYDVKM. The CDR3 nucleotides are TGTGCCAGCAGTTTAGGTGATAGCGGCTACTCTGGGGCCAACGTCCTGACTTTC. Encoded protein: CASSLGDSGYSGANVLTF.

The rearrangement links TRBV5-1 to TRBJ2-3, with 7 bases that match TRBD2. The CDR3 has 16 amino acids. The V segment lost 4 bases and the J segment 1 base; nucleotides outside the gene matches: 9. Germline lookup yields CDR1 SGHRS and CDR2 YFSETQ. This CDR3 reads CASSLLGGSGTDTQYF. The CDR3 region has the DNA TGCGCCAGCAGCCTACTTGGCGGGAGCGGCACAGATACGCAGTATTTT.

V is TRBV7-2 and J is TRBJ1-6; 10 bases fit TRBD1. Looked up from germline, CDR1 is SGHTA and CDR2 is FQGNSA. CDR3 size: 16 residues. J was trimmed by 10 bases and V by 0 bases; bases with no gene match: 6. This CDR3 is CASSLAGTGEGSPLHF. The CDR3 bases are TGTGCCAGCAGCTTAGCGGGGACAGGGGAGGGCTCACCCCTCCACTTT.

This rearrangement joins TRBV3-1 (or the pseudogene TRBV3-2) to TRBJ2-4, with D possibly matching TRBD1 (5 bases). V was cut by 3 bases and J by 0 bases, with 12 bases left in between. Germline V lookup: CDR1 LGHDT, CDR2 YNNKEL (reference sequence). This CDR3 region has 16 residues. CDR3: CASSHKGEGAKNIQYF. DNA for the CDR3: TGTGCCAGCAGCCACAAAGGGGAAGGAGCCAAAAACATTCAGTACTTC.

The gene calls are TRBV5-6 and TRBJ1-6; 9 bases agree with TRBD1. With 3 bases clipped from V and 4 bases from J, the junction kept 8 bases outside the gene matches. Germline loops: CDR1 SGHDT, CDR2 YYEEEE. The CDR3 extends over 17 amino acids. The CDR3 spells CASSSVNRGLYNSPLHF. CDR3 DNA: TGTGCCAGCAGCTCGGTCAACAGGGGGCTTTATAATTCACCCCTCCACTTT.

The rearrangement joins TRBV5-1 to TRBJ2-5; D may be TRBD1 (6 bases). Germline V gene lookup returns CDR1 SGHRS and CDR2 YFSETQ. The CDR3 extends over 15 amino acids. V was clipped by 0 bases and J by 2 bases, with 11 bases between them. CDR3 residues: CASSLVGTLQETQYF. Written as DNA, the CDR3 is TGCGCCAGCAGCTTGGTCGGGACACTACAAGAGACCCAGTACTTC. Using reference TRBV5-1 and TRBJ2-5 for the parts outside the CDR3, the full variable domain is KAGVTQTPRYLIKTRGQQVTLSCSPISGHRSVSWYQQTPGQGLQFLFEYFSETQRNKGNFPGRFSGRQFSNSRSEMNVSTLELGDSALYLCASSLVGTLQETQYFGPGTRLLVL.

The V call is TRBV5-1, the J call TRBJ2-5; a weak D match, TRBD1 (6 bases). The V and J ends lost 4 bases and 4 bases respectively, with 17 bases between them. This CDR3 is 15 amino acids long. Germline CDR1 reads SGHRS; CDR2 reads YFSETQ. CDR3 DNA sequence: TGCGCCAGCAGCGCGAATCCAGGGGCCAGAGAGACCCAGTACTTC. It encodes CASSANPGARETQYF.